This paragraph covers one T cell receptor (beta chain) sequence. This entry belongs to a study of T cell changes during pregnancy in multiple sclerosis. This CDR3 comprises 16 residues. Clones were read by immunoSEQ multiplex PCR, and TCRdb kept only the in-frame ones, dropping some. The table records roughly 57,000 clones, roughly nine tenths of them present only once. Material: peripheral blood, obtained in the first trimester of pregnancy. The receptor was isolated from a female donor with multiple sclerosis, enrolled in a pregnancy study. The gene calls are TRBV21-1 and TRBJ2-7; no DNA check was done on the table's D call, TRBD2. TRBV21-1 is designated a pseudogene. The CDR3 sequence is CASSKGREGIPYEQYF. CDR3 sequence (DNA): TGTGCCAGCAGCAAAGGTAGGGAGGGGATCCCCTACGAGCAGTACTTC.